This TCR beta chain was sequenced in a study of long-term antiretroviral therapy in people with HIV. Running of the v3.0 immunoSEQ assay took place at survey level. The assay was immunoSEQ multiplex PCR, and TCRdb's table has in-frame clones only and misses some. The sample holds over 25,000 clones; around 97% are singletons and the top ten take around 1.8%. CDR1 and CDR2 (germline): MNHNY, SVGAGI (reference sequence). This CDR3 comprises 15 residues. Trimming pared 5 bases from V and 1 base from J, leaving 12 bases between. Material: unsorted PBMCs, obtained 7.6 years after starting antiretroviral therapy. V usage is TRBV6-6 and J usage is TRBJ1-5; D remains unclear. The clonotype was recovered from a man aged 30 to 45 with HIV. The CDR3 nucleotides read TGTGCCAGCAGTCCCAGCGGGCTGAGCAATCAGCCCCAGCATTTT. Translated, it gives CASSPSGLSNQPQHF.